Below, 21 T cell receptor beta chains from the same sample are listed, as sequenced in a study of shared clonotypes between healthy human individuals. TCRdb keeps only in-frame clones here, not all; method: immunoSEQ multiplex PCR. Of about 2.2 million clones listed, roughly 95% are singletons. CD45RO-negative, CCR7-selected cells formed the naive CD8 fraction, which excluded terminally differentiated effector memory CD45RA+ cells. The sequenced material came from naive CD8+ T cells from PBMCs. These TCRs come from a man aged 18 to 29 in good health. Some clones in this sample may be carry-over from other donors' samples.

The chain combines TRBV5-1 with TRBJ1-1, with D perhaps TRBD1 (5 bases). CDR3 size: 13 residues. V lost 3 bases and J lost 8, with 14 bases in between. Germline V lookup: CDR1 SGHRS, CDR2 YFSETQ. CDR3 sequence reads: CASSWSGGSEAFF. The CDR3 DNA reads as TGCGCCAGCAGCTGGTCCGGGGGGTCCGAAGCTTTCTTT.

The chain links TRBV4-1 to TRBJ2-7; 11 bases fit TRBD1. The V segment lost 1 base and the J segment 3 bases; nucleotides outside the gene matches: 5. The CDR3 is 16 residues long. CDR1 is MGHRA, CDR2 YSYEKL, per germline. In DNA form, the CDR3 reads TGCGCCAGCAGCCAAGTATTCGGGACAGGGGGCTACGAGCAGTACTTC. This encodes CASSQVFGTGGYEQYF.

A note on this clone: The sample carries other DNA sequences with the same CDR3. This rearrangement joins TRBV28 to TRBJ2-7, with D uncertain. This CDR3 has 12 amino acids. With 4 bases removed from V and 1 base from J, the gap between germline ends came to 5 bases. The V gene's germline CDR1 is MDHEN and CDR2 SYDVKM. CDR3 loop: CASSSPSYEQYF. Here the CDR3 DNA reads TGTGCCAGCAGTTCCCCATCCTACGAGCAGTACTTC.

With respect to this clone: The same CDR3 arises from other DNA sequences in this sample as well. The chain combines TRBV27 with TRBJ1-5; D is ambiguous. Trimming removed 8 bases from V and 0 bases from J, with 8 bases in between. This CDR3 contains 13 residues. Germline CDR1 reads MNHEY; CDR2 reads SMNVEV (reference sequence). CDR3 amino acids: CASGFYSNQPQHF. The CDR3 DNA is TGTGCCAGCGGGTTCTATAGCAATCAGCCCCAGCATTTT.

Comments on this clone: Other DNA sequences of this sample code for an identical CDR3. The J gene is TRBJ2-7, the V gene TRBV27; D is unclear. This CDR3 contains 12 residues. Germline loops: CDR1 MNHEY, CDR2 SMNVEV (reference sequence). V was trimmed by 6 bases and J by 0 bases, leaving 6 bases between them. CDR3 loop: CASSLPSYEQYF. As DNA, the CDR3 is TGTGCCAGCAGCCTACCCTCCTACGAGCAGTACTTC.

The chain links TRBV14 to TRBJ1-2, with D possibly matching TRBD1 (6 bases). In germline, CDR1 is SGHDN, CDR2 FVKESK. V shed 4 bases and J shed 7 bases, with 13 bases lying between them. The CDR3 consists of 13 residues. Written as DNA, the CDR3 is TGTGCCAGCAGCCCGGACAGCCCCCTTGGCTACACCTTC. This encodes CASSPDSPLGYTF.

With regard to this clone: In the same sample, other DNA sequences code for this CDR3. The chain recombines TRBV15 with TRBJ1-4; D ambiguous. Germline-derived CDR1 and CDR2 are LNHNV and YYDKDF (reference sequence). The CDR3 consists of 16 residues. Trimming removed 1 base from V and 0 bases from J, with 9 bases in between. CDR3 DNA: TGTGCCACCAGCAGAGTGGTAGGAGCAACTAATGAAAAACTGTTTTTT. Protein sequence: CATSRVVGATNEKLFF.

As DNA, the CDR3 is TGTGCCAGCAGCATAAATTCTAGATCCTACGAGCAGTACTTC. Translated, it gives CASSINSRSYEQYF. The V gene is TRBV11-2, the J gene TRBJ2-7; D gene ambiguous. CDR1 SGHAT and CDR2 FQNNGV come from the germline V gene. Trimming took 5 bases from V and 1 from J, leaving 12 bases between them. This CDR3 region has 14 residues.

The sample holds one count of this clone. This sequence joins TRBV7-9 and TRBJ2-4; 7 positions agree with TRBD1. Germline lookup yields CDR1 SEHNR and CDR2 FQNEAQ (reference sequence). CDR3 size: 16 residues. J lost 4 bases, V lost 5 bases, and 11 bases had no gene match. CDR3 region: CASSTTGLKTKNIQYF. Written as DNA, the CDR3 is TGTGCCAGCAGCACGACAGGGTTGAAAACAAAAAACATTCAGTACTTC.

In DNA form, the CDR3 reads TGTGCCAGTAGTATGAATGCTAGGGACCCCCCTTATTACACCGGGGAGCTGTTTTTT. It encodes CASSMNARDPPYYTGELFF. This rearrangement joins TRBV19 to TRBJ2-2; D may match TRBD1 or TRBD2 (5 bases each). V was trimmed by 3 bases and J by 3 bases, leaving 23 bases between them. The CDR3 runs to 19 residues. Germline CDR1 reads LNHDA; CDR2 reads SQIVND (reference sequence).

V and J are TRBV5-4 and TRBJ1-4; tentatively, D is TRBD1 (6 bases). V shed 1 base and J shed 6 bases, with 13 bases lying between them. CDR1 is SGHNT, CDR2 YYREEE, per germline (reference sequence). CDR3 length: 15 residues. The CDR3 nucleotides are TGTGCCAGCAGCTTGCCGGGGGGCGGGGATGAAAAACTGTTTTTT. The encoded protein is CASSLPGGGDEKLFF.

V gene TRBV13 combines with J gene TRBJ2-7; TRBD1 agrees at 9 bases. This CDR3 spans 15 amino acids. CDR1 PRHDT and CDR2 FYEKMQ come from the germline V gene (reference sequence). Trimming took 5 bases from V and 4 from J; bases not matched to a gene: 9. The CDR3 region is CASSPAGQGNYEQYF. DNA for the CDR3: TGTGCCAGCAGCCCGGCGGGACAGGGCAATTACGAGCAGTACTTC.

This chain uses TRBV7-8 with TRBJ2-3, with 10 bases lining up with TRBD1. Germline CDR1 and CDR2: SGHVS and FQNEAQ. The CDR3 loop spans 17 amino acids. Trimming removed 2 bases from V and 3 bases from J; junction bases left unmatched: 8. CDR3 protein: CASSLYPGTGDTDTQYF. For the CDR3, the DNA is TGTGCCAGCAGCTTATACCCCGGGACAGGGGATACAGATACGCAGTATTTT.

This clone was detected once. The chain combines TRBV7-8 with TRBJ2-3; D is unresolved. CDR1 and CDR2 (germline): SGHVS, FQNEAQ. Trimming took off 5 bases at V and 6 bases at J, with 12 bases between the two ends. This CDR3 region has 13 residues. CDR3 in amino acids: CASSHPLGDTQYF. The DNA for the CDR3 is TGTGCCAGCAGCCACCCTTTGGGGGATACGCAGTATTTT.

The V call is TRBV27, the J call TRBJ2-7; 9 nucleotides align to TRBD2. The CDR3 totals 15 residues. With 7 bases clipped from V and 3 bases from J, the junction kept 10 bases outside the gene matches. Germline V CDR1 and CDR2: MNHEY, SMNVEV (reference sequence). CDR3 in DNA: TGTGCCAGCAATATGAAAGCGGGAGGTTTCTACGAGCAGTACTTC. It codes for CASNMKAGGFYEQYF.

The chain combines TRBV9 with TRBJ2-5; D is perhaps TRBD1 (6 bases). This CDR3 contains 15 residues. Germline CDR1 SGDLS, CDR2 YYNGEE. V was pared by 2 bases and J by 5 bases, with 16 bases between. The CDR3 DNA reads TGTGCCAGCAGCGTCAGCCAGGGGCCTGGGGAGACCCAGTACTTC. This encodes CASSVSQGPGETQYF. The whole variable domain, remainder taken from reference TRBV9 and TRBJ2-5, is DSGVTQTPKHLITATGQRVTLRCSPRSGDLSVYWYQQSLDQGLQFLIQYYNGEERAKGNILERFSAQQFPDLHSELNLSSLELGDSALYFCASSVSQGPGETQYFGPGTRLLVL.

The chain employs TRBV11-3 and TRBJ2-1, with TRBD2 identical over 7 bases. This CDR3 region has 17 residues. Trimming removed 0 bases from V and 1 base from J; junction bases left unmatched: 6. Looked up from germline, CDR1 is SGHNT and CDR2 is YENEEA. The DNA of the CDR3 is TGTGCCAGCAGCTTAGACGGCGGGAGAATGTCCTACAATGAGCAGTTCTTC. Translated: CASSLDGGRMSYNEQFF.

This chain uses TRBV25-1 with TRBJ1-4; weak D call: TRBD1 (6 bases). Germline CDR1 reads MGHDK; CDR2 reads SYGVNS. The V and J ends lost 5 bases and 3 bases respectively, with 10 bases between them. The CDR3 is 14 residues long. CDR3: CASSHRASNEKLFF. CDR3 nucleotides: TGTGCCAGCAGTCACAGGGCTTCTAATGAAAAACTGTTTTTT.

J is TRBJ1-5 and V is TRBV4-3; D not resolved. CDR1 and CDR2 from the germline V gene are LGHNA and YSLEER. The CDR3 is 19 amino acids. Trimming removed 4 bases from V and 5 bases from J, with 27 bases in between. The CDR3 DNA reads TGCGCCAGCAGCCCCGACTTTCTACAGACCTTGACGATAGATCAGCCCCAGCATTTT. This encodes CASSPDFLQTLTIDQPQHF.

This chain links TRBV7-6 with TRBJ2-2; 7 positions agree with TRBD1. The CDR3 length is 16 residues. Losses at the gene ends were 5 bases for V and 8 bases for J; bases not matched to a gene: 14. CDR1 SGHVS and CDR2 FNYEAQ come from the germline V gene. The CDR3, as DNA: TGTGCCAGCAGCCCGGAGGCAGGGACAGTTCCTGGGGAGCTGTTTTTT. This translates into CASSPEAGTVPGELFF.

The J gene is TRBJ2-1, the V gene TRBV5-1; possible D gene TRBD2, 6 bases. Per germline, CDR1 SGHRS and CDR2 YFSETQ. The CDR3 consists of 11 residues. V was cut by 5 bases and J by 8 bases, with 8 bases left in between. Here the CDR3 DNA reads TGCGCCAGCAGTTGGAGGGATGAGCAGTTCTTC. Translation gives CASSWRDEQFF.